This record looks at one T cell receptor beta chain sequence and its context. Antigen unknown. The donors gave bone marrow, and they were healthy. With 60 Vbeta and 13 Jbeta primers, the PCR was carried out. The assay was immunoSEQ multiplex PCR, and TCRdb's table has in-frame clones only and misses some. The sample shows about 240,000 clones, 75% to 85% of them seen only once. From germline, CDR1 is SGHDT and CDR2 YYEEEE. This CDR3 has 15 residues. Trimming pared 6 bases from V and 2 bases from J, leaving 16 bases between. This entry belongs to a study of cytomegalovirus exposure and HLA in healthy donors. About the research overall: Of 300 to 450 genotyped donors, around 84% clustered with self-reported Caucasian donors. Study-wide results and limits: Usually a TCR sequence was rare, but some public TCRs were found in many donors.

This chain uses TRBV5-6 with TRBJ2-3; D is uncertain. Sequencing was carried out using PBMCs. The sequence came from a woman in her sixties in good health and CMV-seropositive. Here the CDR3 DNA reads TGTGCCAGCACCCCCTCGACTTTCCCCACAGATACGCAGTATTTT. Its protein is CASTPSTFPTDTQYF.